Presented here are 13 T cell receptor beta chains from one specimen sequenced in a study of T-cell memory formation after mild COVID-19. TCRdb re-derived calls from the 5' RACE reads in MiXCR, one entry per CDR3 protein. The data contain under 400,000 distinct CDR3 sequences, 28% of them seen just once; the ten biggest clones take up less than 15%. Sequencing was performed on PBMCs or a T cell subset sorted from them (not recorded which). The receptors derive from an adult woman who had mild COVID-19 (a few samples of this study predate the infection). Cell type and time point are not known.

In this sample, this clonotype turned up a few times. This chain connects TRBV7-9 to TRBJ1-6, with D maybe TRBD1 (6 bases). CDR1 is SEHNR and CDR2 is FQNEAQ in the germline V gene (reference sequence). V lost 3 bases and J lost 4, with 16 bases in between. The CDR3 consists of 17 residues. CDR3 nucleotide sequence: TGTGCCAGCAGCTTTTCAGGGGCCCGGGCATATAATTCACCCCTCCACTTT. Its translation is CASSFSGARAYNSPLHF.

V is TRBV5-1 and J is TRBJ1-4, with a weak D call TRBD1 (5 bases). The CDR3 totals 15 residues. Germline V gene data show CDR1 as SGHRS and CDR2 as YFSETQ. Trimming took 5 bases from V and 5 from J, leaving 16 bases between them. The CDR3 DNA reads as TGCGCCAGCAGGGTCACGGGACGGCCAAATGAAAAACTGTTTTTT. This encodes CASRVTGRPNEKLFF.

The chain combines TRBV2 with TRBJ1-2; D might be TRBD1 (6 bases). Germline CDR1 and CDR2: SNHLY and FYNNEI. The germline V and J ends were trimmed by 4 bases and 5 bases, with 11 bases remaining between them. The CDR3 runs 13 residues. CDR3 protein: CASSAGQDYGYTF. As DNA, the CDR3 is TGTGCCAGCAGTGCGGGACAAGATTATGGCTACACCTTC.

This clonotype was seen more than once but under ten times. The rearrangement links TRBV11-2 to TRBJ1-6; D perhaps matches TRBD1 (5 bases). The germline gives CDR1 SGHAT, CDR2 FQNNGV. V was cut by 5 bases and J by 7 bases, with 12 bases left in between. CDR3 length: 14 residues. CDR3: CASSPGGGNSPLHF. The CDR3 nucleotides are TGTGCCAGCAGCCCCGGGGGGGGGAATTCACCCCTCCACTTT.

The CDR3 is CSADRGGSGYGYTF. CDR3 DNA sequence: TGCAGCGCGGACAGGGGAGGCTCGGGCTATGGCTACACCTTC. The chain uses TRBV29-1 and TRBJ1-2, with 9 positions matching TRBD1. With V trimmed by 7 bases and J by 4 bases, 10 bases remained unmatched. This CDR3 comprises 14 residues. Germline CDR1 is SQVTM and CDR2 is ANQGSEA.

This clonotype was observed a few times. The chain has TRBV7-2 and TRBJ1-1; TRBD1 is a possible D gene (5 bases). The CDR3 covers 16 residues. Germline V gene lookup returns CDR1 SGHTA and CDR2 FQGNSA. V was cut by 5 bases and J by 5 bases, with 21 bases left in between. CDR3 region: CASSSRWLKGITEAFF. The CDR3 region has the DNA TGTGCCAGCAGCAGCCGATGGCTCAAGGGGATAACTGAAGCTTTCTTT.

The rearrangement links TRBV12-3 or TRBV12-4 to TRBJ2-1, with D tentatively TRBD1 or TRBD2 (5 bases each). This CDR3 spans 14 amino acids. With 1 base removed from V and 7 bases from J, the gap between germline ends came to 11 bases. The CDR3 loop is CASSLGGYRNEQFF. CDR3 bases: TGTGCCAGCAGTTTAGGGGGGTATCGGAATGAGCAGTTCTTC.

V is TRBV7-2 and J is TRBJ2-2; 7 bases align to TRBD2. Germline-derived CDR1 and CDR2 are SGHTA and FQGNSA. V trimming: 5 bases; J trimming: 7 bases; junction bases outside the gene matches: 4. CDR3 length equals 13 residues. The CDR3 is CASSGGTIGELFF. CDR3 DNA sequence: TGTGCCAGCAGCGGGGGGACTATCGGGGAGCTGTTTTTT.

In its sample, this clonotype was seen a few times. The gene calls are TRBV23-1 and TRBJ2-4; 13 bases are a match to TRBD2. TRBV23-1 is an ORF; its function is uncertain. The trim removed 3 bases at V and 4 bases at J, leaving 3 bases unmatched. This CDR3 comprises 16 residues. Here the CDR3 DNA reads TGCGCCAGCAGTCACCCACTAGCGGGGGGGAAAAACATTCAGTACTTC. This translates into CASSHPLAGGKNIQYF.

This clonotype was seen more than once but under ten times. V and J are TRBV3-1 and TRBJ2-5; a weak D match, TRBD2 (6 bases). Trimming removed 4 bases at V and 3 bases at J, with 12 bases between. Germline V lookup: CDR1 LGHDT, CDR2 YNNKEL (reference sequence). The CDR3 covers 14 residues. The CDR3 DNA is TGTGCCAGCAGCCGTCTAGCGAATAAAGAGACCCAGTACTTC. It specifies CASSRLANKETQYF.

The V gene is TRBV12-3 or TRBV12-4, the J gene TRBJ2-4; D is unresolved. The CDR3 has 15 amino acids. V dropped 5 bases and J dropped 2 bases, with 13 bases sitting between them. The CDR3 sequence: CASSPDSRTKNIQYF. The CDR3 DNA reads as TGTGCCAGCAGTCCGGATTCAAGAACCAAAAACATTCAGTACTTC.

This rearrangement joins TRBV28 to TRBJ2-7; possibly TRBD1 or TRBD2 for D (6 bases each). This CDR3 is built from 14 residues. CDR1 is MDHEN and CDR2 is SYDVKM in the germline V gene. V lost 5 bases and J 6 bases, leaving 17 bases between the germline ends. The CDR3 DNA is TGTGCCAGCAGTGCCAGGGGACTGGGGCGCGAGCAGTACTTC. Protein product: CASSARGLGREQYF.

The chain employs TRBV4-1 and TRBJ2-2; D may be TRBD1 (5 bases). The V gene's germline CDR1 is MGHRA and CDR2 YSYEKL. Between the trimmed V and J ends, which lost 5 bases and 5 bases, there was a span of 12 bases. The CDR3 is 14 residues long. Written as DNA, the CDR3 is TGCGCCAGCAGCTGGCAGGGAAGGACCGGGGAGCTGTTTTTT. It translates to CASSWQGRTGELFF.